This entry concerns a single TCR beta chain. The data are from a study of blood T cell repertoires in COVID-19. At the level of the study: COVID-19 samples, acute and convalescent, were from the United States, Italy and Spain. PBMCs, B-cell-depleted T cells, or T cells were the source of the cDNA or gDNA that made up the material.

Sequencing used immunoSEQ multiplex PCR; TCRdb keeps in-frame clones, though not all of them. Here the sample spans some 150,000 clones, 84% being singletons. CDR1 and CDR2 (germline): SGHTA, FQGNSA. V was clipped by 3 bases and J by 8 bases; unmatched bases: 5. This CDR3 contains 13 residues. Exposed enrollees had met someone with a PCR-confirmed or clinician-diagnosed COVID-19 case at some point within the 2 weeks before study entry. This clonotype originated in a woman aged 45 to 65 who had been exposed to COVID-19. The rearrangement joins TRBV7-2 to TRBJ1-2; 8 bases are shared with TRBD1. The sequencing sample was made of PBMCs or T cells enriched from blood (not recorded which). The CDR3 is CASSFVGQAGYTF. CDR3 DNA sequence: TGTGCCAGCAGCTTCGTGGGACAGGCAGGCTACACCTTC.